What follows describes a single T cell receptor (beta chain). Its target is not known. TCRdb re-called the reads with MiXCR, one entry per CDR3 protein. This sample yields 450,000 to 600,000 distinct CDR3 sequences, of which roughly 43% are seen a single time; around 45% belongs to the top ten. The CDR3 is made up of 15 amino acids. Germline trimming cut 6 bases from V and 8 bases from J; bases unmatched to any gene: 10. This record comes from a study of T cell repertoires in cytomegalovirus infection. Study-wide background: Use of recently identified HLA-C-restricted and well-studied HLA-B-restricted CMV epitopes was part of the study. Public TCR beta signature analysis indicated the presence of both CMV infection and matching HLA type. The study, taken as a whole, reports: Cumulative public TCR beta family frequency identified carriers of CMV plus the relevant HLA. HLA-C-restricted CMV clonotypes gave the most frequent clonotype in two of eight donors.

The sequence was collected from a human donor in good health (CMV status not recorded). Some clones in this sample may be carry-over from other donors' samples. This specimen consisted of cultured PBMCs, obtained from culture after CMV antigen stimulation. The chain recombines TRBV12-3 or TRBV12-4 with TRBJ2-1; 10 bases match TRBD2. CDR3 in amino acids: CASSLLAGSVYEQFF. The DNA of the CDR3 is TGTGCCAGCAGCTTACTAGCGGGATCCGTCTATGAGCAGTTCTTC.